Listed here are 27 T cell receptor beta chains from one sample, sequenced in a study of blood T cell repertoires in COVID-19. Assay used: immunoSEQ multiplex PCR; TCRdb lists only in-frame clones, some missing. This table has 95,000 to 150,000 clones, around 77% appearing once. The sequenced sample consisted of peripheral blood. The receptor set was obtained from a man aged 55 to 70 with active or convalescent COVID-19.

The J gene is TRBJ1-2, the V gene TRBV28; TRBD1 aligns across 8 bases. Per the germline V gene, CDR1 is MDHEN and CDR2 is SYDVKM. CDR3 length equals 14 residues. V dropped 6 bases and J dropped 0; count of bases not matched to a gene: 3. CDR3 loop: CASRQGVTNYGYTF. CDR3 coding DNA: TGTGCCAGCAGACAGGGGGTGACTAACTATGGCTACACCTTC.

V is TRBV7-9 and J is TRBJ2-3; 9 positions agree with TRBD1. This CDR3 has 15 residues. V dropped 8 bases and J dropped 6; count of bases not matched to a gene: 12. CDR1 SEHNR and CDR2 FQNEAQ come from the germline V gene (reference sequence). The CDR3 sequence is CASGAGQGFADTQYF. The CDR3 DNA is TGTGCCAGCGGAGCGGGACAGGGTTTTGCGGATACGCAGTATTTT.

This chain joins TRBV6-5 and TRBJ1-2; D is possibly TRBD1 (5 bases). This CDR3 is built from 13 residues. Germline CDR1 and CDR2: MNHEY and SVGAGI. V lost 3 bases to trimming and J lost 7 bases, with 12 bases between them. DNA of the CDR3: TGTGCCAGCAGTTATCGCAGGGTTGGTGGCTACACCTTC. It codes for CASSYRRVGGYTF.

The rearrangement joins TRBV13 to TRBJ2-1; 10 bases line up with TRBD1. Germline V CDR1 and CDR2: PRHDT, FYEKMQ (reference sequence). J lost 1 base, V lost 5 bases, and 11 bases had no gene match. The CDR3 length is 18 residues. The CDR3 loop is CASSRKSGTGVSYNEQFF. DNA for the CDR3: TGTGCCAGCAGCCGGAAATCCGGGACAGGGGTTTCCTACAATGAGCAGTTCTTC.

The V call is TRBV27, the J call TRBJ1-2; no firm D call. The V end lost 6 bases, the J end lost 3 bases, and 20 bases lay between the germline ends. CDR3 size: 16 residues. Germline values: CDR1 MNHEY, CDR2 SMNVEV (reference sequence). The CDR3 DNA sequence: TGTGCCAGCAGCCCCCGGGTCTCCGCCAAATACTATGGCTACACCTTC. Its protein product is CASSPRVSAKYYGYTF.

This rearrangement joins TRBV14 to TRBJ2-1, with 9 bases matching TRBD1. Germline CDR1 and CDR2: SGHDN and FVKESK. With V trimmed by 4 bases and J by 3 bases, 4 bases remained unmatched. The CDR3 consists of 15 residues. The CDR3 is CASSPLGQGYNEQFF. Here the CDR3 DNA reads TGTGCCAGCAGCCCCCTGGGACAGGGCTACAATGAGCAGTTCTTC.

V is TRBV2 and J is TRBJ2-6; D is possibly TRBD1 (5 bases). Germline V lookup: CDR1 SNHLY, CDR2 FYNNEI. This CDR3 is 14 amino acids long. V dropped 6 bases and J dropped 1 base, with 7 bases sitting between them. Here the CDR3 reads CASRAGSGANVLTF. CDR3 coding DNA: TGTGCCAGCAGGGCAGGGTCTGGGGCCAACGTCCTGACTTTC.

The chain joins TRBV4-1 to TRBJ2-1; 14 nucleotides line up with TRBD2. The J segment lost 5 bases and the V segment lost 4 bases, leaving 10 bases of the junction unmatched. Per the germline V gene, CDR1 is MGHRA and CDR2 is YSYEKL. The CDR3 sequence is 18 residues long. DNA for the CDR3: TGCGCCAGCAGCCCGAGACTAGCGGGAGGGCCAAAGAACAATGAGCAGTTCTTC. This codes for CASSPRLAGGPKNNEQFF.

The table lists this clone with a count of one. The chain has TRBV21-1 and TRBJ2-5; TRBD2, the table's D call, was not compared with the DNA. TRBV21-1 is an annotated pseudogene. This CDR3 region has 18 residues. CDR3 nucleotides: TGTGCCAGCATCTTTTTCTGGGTAGGACTAGCAGCGCAAGAGACCCAGTACTTC. Amino acid sequence: CASIFFWVGLAAQETQYF.

The rearrangement links TRBV5-1 to TRBJ2-7, with D maybe TRBD2 (6 bases). Trimming took 4 bases from V and 2 from J, leaving 13 bases between them. Germline assignment: CDR1 SGHRS and CDR2 YFSETQ. There are 14 residues in the CDR3. The CDR3 loop reads CASSLSGGPYEQYF. Written as DNA, the CDR3 is TGCGCCAGCAGCCTGTCAGGAGGGCCCTACGAGCAGTACTTC.

The chain is built from TRBV3-1 (or the pseudogene TRBV3-2) and TRBJ2-7; possible D gene TRBD2, 6 bases. There are 14 residues in the CDR3. CDR1 is LGHDT and CDR2 is YNNKEL in the germline V gene (reference sequence). The ends were cut back, 8 bases at V and 0 bases at J, with 14 bases in the middle. CDR3 in DNA: TGTGCCAGCGCCCCCCGGGGGATCTCCTACGAGCAGTACTTC. Residues: CASAPRGISYEQYF.

This clone occurred a few times. The conserved phenylalanine or tryptophan is not found at the CDR3 terminus, so this likely reflects a read error. The DNA is left out, because the CDR3 cannot be placed on it with certainty; the CDR3 is given as TCRdb lists it. This chain links TRBV5-6 with TRBJ2-7; no DNA check was done on the table's D call, TRBD2. The CDR3 region is 8 residues in length, termini included. Germline values: CDR1 SGHDT, CDR2 YYEEEE. The CDR3 protein is CASSLGEI.

This clone was seen more than once but under ten times. Within the sample, other DNA sequences also encode this same CDR3. V is TRBV2 and J is TRBJ1-5; 9 bases are a match to TRBD1. CDR1 is SNHLY and CDR2 is FYNNEI in the germline V gene. There are 15 residues in the CDR3. The junction had 9 bases not matched to a gene; V was cut back by 5 bases and J by 7 bases. This chain's CDR3 is CASSLQTGGGQPQHF. The CDR3 region has the DNA TGTGCCAGCAGTCTCCAGACAGGGGGTGGACAGCCCCAGCATTTT.

This chain links TRBV12-3 or TRBV12-4 with TRBJ1-1; the D gene is possibly TRBD1 (5 bases). V gave up 5 bases and J gave up 6 bases, with 13 bases separating them. The CDR3 extends over 13 amino acids. CDR3 residues: CASSKGGEAEAFF. As DNA, the CDR3 is TGTGCCAGCAGTAAGGGAGGGGAGGCTGAAGCTTTCTTT.

As DNA, the CDR3 is TGCGCCAGCAGCTCGTCCACAGGGGGCGGAGAGACCCAGTACTTC. It encodes CASSSSTGGGETQYF. The chain carries TRBV5-1 and TRBJ2-5; 9 bases are shared with TRBD1. The CDR3 runs to 15 residues. Germline V lookup: CDR1 SGHRS, CDR2 YFSETQ. Trimming removed 3 bases from V and 4 bases from J; junction bases left unmatched: 7.

In its sample, this clone was seen once. The chain couples TRBV27 to TRBJ2-3; 9 bases align to TRBD2. V dropped 0 bases and J dropped 8; count of bases not matched to a gene: 6. This CDR3 spans 15 amino acids. Germline V gene sequence: CDR1 MNHEY, CDR2 SMNVEV (reference sequence). The CDR3: CASSLSSGSTRTQYF. CDR3 DNA: TGTGCCAGCAGTTTATCTAGCGGGAGCACCCGTACGCAGTATTTT.

The rearrangement uses TRBV25-1 and TRBJ1-1, with D unresolved. V lost 3 bases, J lost 3 bases, and 11 bases lay in between. Germline lookup yields CDR1 MGHDK and CDR2 SYGVNS. This CDR3 spans 14 amino acids. CDR3 coding DNA: TGTGCCAGCAGTGAGGTATCGAGGGACACTGAAGCTTTCTTT. Translation gives CASSEVSRDTEAFF.

The chain employs TRBV5-4 and TRBJ2-3; 8 bases map to TRBD2. The V segment lost 4 bases and the J segment 5 bases; nucleotides outside the gene matches: 15. Germline V gene sequence: CDR1 SGHNT, CDR2 YYREEE (reference sequence). The CDR3 has 17 residues. DNA for the CDR3: TGTGCCAGCAGCCCATCTCTAAGCGGGAGAGGGGGAGATACGCAGTATTTT. It encodes CASSPSLSGRGGDTQYF.

This clone is a singleton in its sample. The chain is built from TRBV5-4 and TRBJ1-1; D is uncertain. Deletions cut 4 bases from V and 1 base from J, with 11 bases between. Germline V gene sequence: CDR1 SGHNT, CDR2 YYREEE (reference sequence). The CDR3 covers 14 residues. The CDR3 coding sequence is TGTGCCAGCAGCCCGATGACGGGGAACACTGAAGCTTTCTTT. Translated, it gives CASSPMTGNTEAFF.

There are a few counts of this clone. The V and J genes are TRBV7-6 and TRBJ2-1, with TRBD1 matching 7 bases. CDR1 and CDR2 (germline): SGHVS, FNYEAQ. V lost 0 bases, J lost 5 bases, and 4 bases stayed unmatched. This CDR3 has 15 amino acids. The CDR3 nucleotides are TGTGCCAGCAGCTTAGCCAGGGGGATTAACAATGAGCAGTTCTTC. Translated, it gives CASSLARGINNEQFF.

The rearrangement uses TRBV11-2 and TRBJ2-4; the match to TRBD1 covers 8 bases. CDR1 and CDR2 (germline): SGHAT, FQNNGV. The CDR3 length is 12 residues. The J segment lost 7 bases and the V segment lost 8 bases, leaving 4 bases of the junction unmatched. The chain's CDR3 is CASGNRGNIQYF. The DNA for the CDR3 is TGTGCCAGCGGCAACAGGGGGAACATTCAGTACTTC.

J is TRBJ2-7 and V is TRBV7-9; possible D gene TRBD2, 6 bases. V was pared by 0 bases and J by 12 bases, with 15 bases between. This CDR3 is 13 amino acids long. CDR1 and CDR2 (germline): SEHNR, FQNEAQ (reference sequence). The CDR3: CASSLASGGVGYF. In nucleotides, the CDR3 is TGTGCCAGCAGCTTAGCGTCCGGGGGAGTCGGGTACTTC.

This clone has more than one count but fewer than ten. J is TRBJ2-1 and V is TRBV7-3, with D perhaps TRBD1 (5 bases). The V gene lost 5 bases and the J gene lost 8 bases, with 22 bases spanning the gap. Germline V lookup: CDR1 SGHTA, CDR2 FQGTGA. The CDR3 sequence is 16 residues long. This CDR3 is CASSPTKGWGGDEQFF. In nucleotides, the CDR3 is TGTGCCAGCAGCCCTACTAAGGGGTGGGGTGGCGATGAGCAGTTCTTC.

The chain is built from TRBV19 and TRBJ1-2; 10 nucleotides align to TRBD1. The CDR3 loop spans 16 amino acids. Germline V gives CDR1 LNHDA, CDR2 SQIVND (reference sequence). The J segment lost 5 bases and the V segment lost 3 bases, leaving 9 bases of the junction unmatched. For the CDR3, the DNA is TGTGCCAGTAGTATCTCTTCAGAGGACAGGGGGTATGGCTACACCTTC. It specifies CASSISSEDRGYGYTF. The variable domain in full, completed from reference TRBV19 and TRBJ1-2, reads DGGITQSPKYLFRKEGQNVTLSCEQNLNHDAMYWYRQDPGQGLRLIYYSQIVNDFQKGDIAEGYSVSREKKESFPLTVTSAQKNPTAFYLCASSISSEDRGYGYTFGSGTRLTVV.

This clone was seen a few times. The chain combines TRBV7-9 with TRBJ1-3; 8 nucleotides agree with TRBD1. The V and J ends lost 4 bases and 4 bases, in that order; junction bases with no gene match: 6. The CDR3 sequence is 15 residues long. CDR1 SEHNR and CDR2 FQNEAQ come from the germline V gene (reference sequence). The CDR3 loop is CASSSQDREGNTIYF. The CDR3 bases are TGTGCCAGCAGCTCCCAGGACAGGGAGGGAAACACCATATATTTT.

This chain joins TRBV2 and TRBJ1-4; 12 bases agree with TRBD1. V lost 5 bases, J lost 7 bases, and 8 bases stayed unmatched. Per germline, CDR1 SNHLY and CDR2 FYNNEI. This CDR3 region has 16 residues. This CDR3 reads CASSPGTGGGGEKLFF. The CDR3 coding sequence is TGTGCCAGCAGTCCCGGGACAGGGGGCGGTGGTGAAAAACTGTTTTTT.

The chain combines TRBV24-1 with TRBJ2-7; 7 bases fit TRBD2. This CDR3 is built from 18 residues. V was clipped by 4 bases and J by 4 bases; unmatched bases: 18. Germline CDR1 KGHDR, CDR2 SFDVKD. The CDR3 coding sequence is TGTGCCACCAGTGACCCGGGGCTAGCGGCAAAGCCGAGGTACGAGCAGTACTTC. Translating it yields CATSDPGLAAKPRYEQYF.